This T cell receptor (beta chain) was recovered during a study of blood T cells in healthy people across ages. Broader study findings: Roughly linear age-related decline in beta diversity appeared, significant by age approximately 40. The study could not conclusively compare naive and antigen-experienced cells, given its unsorted PBMCs. Considered underestimates were the diversity estimates obtained from one million T cells.

With respect to this clonotype: Its antigen is not identified. At one boundary the junction diverges from the germline segment, which might be a read error.

With a J-beta primer mix and a sample-barcoded 5' primer, a second PCR ran about 7 to 11 cycles. Every single cDNA molecule received a tag from a template-switch adaptor with 12 random nucleotides. TCRdb called the 5' RACE reads again in MiXCR, with one record for every CDR3 protein. The repertoire holds 1.5 million to 2 million distinct CDR3 sequences, with roughly two fifths as singletons. This CDR3 spans 14 amino acids. Germline values: CDR1 SGHRS, CDR2 YFSETQ. Material for sequencing was blood. This chain uses TRBV5-1 with TRBJ1-4; no reliable D call. The TCR originated in a human donor in good health. The CDR3 DNA sequence: TGCGCCAGCCGGGCCGATGCAACTAGTGAAAAACTGTTTTTT. Amino acids: CASRADATSEKLFF.